The rows below give T cell receptor beta chains drawn from one sample of a study of blood T cell repertoires in COVID-19. The table came from immunoSEQ multiplex PCR; TCRdb's copy has only in-frame clones and leaves some out. The sample contains approximately 91,000 clones, 75% to 85% of which appear only once. Sequencing was carried out using peripheral blood. The origin of the receptors is a man between 65 and 80 years old with acute or convalescent COVID-19. Both conserved end residues are part of each CDR3. Fields, in order: clone size, CDR3 length, J gene, V gene, D gene, CDR3 protein, CDR3 DNA. D genes are given only for firm matches. Only some rows state a clone size, as once, few, many or a class for expanded clones.

clone size: .; CDR3 length: 16; J gene: TRBJ2-1; V gene: TRBV24-1; D gene: TRBD2; CDR3 protein: CATSDASGRRDNEQFF; CDR3 DNA: TGTGCCACCAGTGATGCTAGCGGGAGAAGGGACAATGAGCAGTTCTTC
clone size: few; CDR3 length: 17; J gene: TRBJ1-2; V gene: TRBV3-1/TRBV3-2; D gene: TRBD1; CDR3 protein: CASSRRPGGLTNYGYTF; CDR3 DNA: TGTGCCAGCAGCCGGAGACCAGGGGGCCTCACTAACTATGGCTACACCTTC
clone size: .; CDR3 length: 14; J gene: TRBJ1-2; V gene: TRBV19; D gene: .; CDR3 protein: CASSPGLTLYGYTF; CDR3 DNA: TGTGCCAGTAGTCCTGGACTGACGCTCTATGGCTACACCTTC
clone size: .; CDR3 length: 14; J gene: TRBJ1-1; V gene: TRBV2; D gene: TRBD1; CDR3 protein: CANRDRGLYTEAFF; CDR3 DNA: TGTGCCAACCGAGACAGGGGGCTGTACACTGAAGCTTTCTTT
clone size: .; CDR3 length: 11; J gene: TRBJ2-5; V gene: TRBV29-1; D gene: .; CDR3 protein: CSVEDEARKYF; CDR3 DNA: TGCAGCGTTGAAGATGAGGCTAGAAAGTACTTC
clone size: .; CDR3 length: 14; J gene: TRBJ1-2; V gene: TRBV28; D gene: .; CDR3 protein: CASTSSTANYGYTF; CDR3 DNA: TGTGCCAGCACCTCTTCTACCGCTAACTATGGCTACACCTTC
clone size: .; CDR3 length: 17; J gene: TRBJ2-7; V gene: TRBV5-1; D gene: .; CDR3 protein: CASSGGLDGFPSYEQYF; CDR3 DNA: TGCGCCAGCAGCGGAGGGCTGGATGGGTTCCCCTCCTACGAGCAGTACTTC
clone size: .; CDR3 length: 18; J gene: TRBJ2-1; V gene: TRBV18; D gene: TRBD2; CDR3 protein: CASSPRGSAGDSYNEQFF; CDR3 DNA: TGTGCCAGCTCACCACGGGGGTCTGCGGGGGATTCCTACAATGAGCAGTTCTTC
clone size: .; CDR3 length: 15; J gene: TRBJ1-2; V gene: TRBV30; D gene: TRBD1; CDR3 protein: CATRDRGRSPYGYTF; CDR3 DNA: TGTGCCACTCGGGACAGGGGCCGAAGTCCCTATGGCTACACCTTC
clone size: once; CDR3 length: 16; J gene: TRBJ2-3; V gene: TRBV19; D gene: .; CDR3 protein: CASSPSGVGVADTQYF; CDR3 DNA: TGTGCCAGTAGTCCATCGGGAGTGGGGGTAGCAGATACGCAGTATTTT
clone size: few; CDR3 length: 14; J gene: TRBJ1-6; V gene: TRBV20-1; D gene: .; CDR3 protein: CSASLGQGGSPLHF; CDR3 DNA: TGCAGTGCTAGTCTTGGGCAGGGTGGATCACCCCTCCACTTT
clone size: .; CDR3 length: 12; J gene: TRBJ2-7; V gene: TRBV29-1; D gene: .; CDR3 protein: CSVLDRPYEQYF; CDR3 DNA: TGCAGCGTCCTAGACAGGCCCTACGAGCAGTACTTC
clone size: .; CDR3 length: 15; J gene: TRBJ1-2; V gene: TRBV6-4; D gene: .; CDR3 protein: CASSERGDAGYGYTF; CDR3 DNA: TGTGCCAGCAGTGAACGAGGAGATGCGGGCTATGGCTACACCTTC
clone size: .; CDR3 length: 13; J gene: TRBJ2-5; V gene: TRBV5-1; D gene: .; CDR3 protein: CASSPPTGETQYF; CDR3 DNA: TGCGCCAGCAGCCCCCCGACGGGAGAGACCCAGTACTTC
clone size: .; CDR3 length: 15; J gene: TRBJ1-5; V gene: TRBV5-1; D gene: TRBD1; CDR3 protein: CASSPGQGINQPQHF; CDR3 DNA: TGCGCCAGCAGTCCGGGACAGGGGATAAATCAGCCCCAGCATTTT
clone size: .; CDR3 length: 13; J gene: TRBJ1-2; V gene: TRBV7-2; D gene: .; CDR3 protein: CASSLGPGSGYTF; CDR3 DNA: TGTGCCAGCAGCTTAGGGCCTGGCTCTGGCTACACCTTC
clone size: .; CDR3 length: 17; J gene: TRBJ2-4; V gene: TRBV13; D gene: .; CDR3 protein: CASSSLGGLTAKNIQYF; CDR3 DNA: TGTGCCAGCAGCTCCCTCGGGGGATTGACCGCCAAAAACATTCAGTACTTC
clone size: .; CDR3 length: 15; J gene: TRBJ1-6; V gene: TRBV4-2; D gene: .; CDR3 protein: CASSQERRNNSPLHF; CDR3 DNA: TGTGCCAGCAGCCAAGAGAGGAGGAATAATTCACCCCTCCACTTT
clone size: .; CDR3 length: 17; J gene: TRBJ2-2; V gene: TRBV15; D gene: .; CDR3 protein: CATSRTTGVANTGELFF; CDR3 DNA: TGTGCCACCAGCAGAACGACGGGGGTCGCGAACACCGGGGAGCTGTTTTTT
clone size: .; CDR3 length: 12; J gene: TRBJ1-2; V gene: TRBV20-1; D gene: TRBD1; CDR3 protein: CSASRQGDGYTF; CDR3 DNA: TGCAGTGCTAGTCGGCAGGGGGATGGCTACACCTTC
clone size: .; CDR3 length: 16; J gene: TRBJ1-3; V gene: TRBV3-1/TRBV3-2; D gene: .; CDR3 protein: CASSLASSSSGNTIYF; CDR3 DNA: TGTGCCAGCAGCCTCGCTAGTTCTAGCTCTGGAAACACCATATATTTT
clone size: .; CDR3 length: 14; J gene: TRBJ2-1; V gene: TRBV10-2; D gene: .; CDR3 protein: CASSDRVSGREQFF; CDR3 DNA: TGCGCCAGCAGTGATCGGGTTAGCGGTCGGGAGCAGTTCTTC
clone size: .; CDR3 length: 19; J gene: TRBJ2-2; V gene: TRBV27; D gene: .; CDR3 protein: CASSLSGTGRERNHGELFF; CDR3 DNA: TGTGCCAGCAGTTTATCAGGTACCGGGCGGGAAAGAAACCACGGGGAGCTGTTTTTT
clone size: few; CDR3 length: 13; J gene: TRBJ2-1; V gene: TRBV19; D gene: .; CDR3 protein: CASNPHGQKEQFF; CDR3 DNA: TGTGCCAGTAATCCCCACGGACAGAAAGAGCAGTTCTTC
clone size: .; CDR3 length: 18; J gene: TRBJ2-1; V gene: TRBV27; D gene: TRBD2; CDR3 protein: CASSLRAWTSGNYNEQFF; CDR3 DNA: TGTGCCAGCAGTTTACGTGCCTGGACTAGCGGGAACTACAATGAGCAGTTCTTC
clone size: .; CDR3 length: 14; J gene: TRBJ1-2; V gene: TRBV7-2; D gene: .; CDR3 protein: CASSLGDSNYGYTF; CDR3 DNA: TGTGCCAGCAGCTTAGGGGACTCAAACTATGGCTACACCTTC
clone size: few; CDR3 length: 16; J gene: TRBJ2-2; V gene: TRBV19; D gene: .; CDR3 protein: CASTFTRVRNTGELFF; CDR3 DNA: TGTGCCAGTACCTTCACCCGGGTTAGAAACACCGGGGAGCTGTTTTTT
clone size: .; CDR3 length: 17; J gene: TRBJ2-1; V gene: TRBV7-8; D gene: .; CDR3 protein: CASSGRDSPWGYNEQFF; CDR3 DNA: TGTGCCAGCAGCGGCCGGGACTCCCCCTGGGGCTACAATGAGCAGTTCTTC
clone size: .; CDR3 length: 17; J gene: TRBJ2-7; V gene: TRBV5-1; D gene: TRBD1; CDR3 protein: CASSLWSLGTGGNEQYF; CDR3 DNA: TGCGCCAGCAGCTTGTGGTCACTAGGGACAGGGGGCAACGAGCAGTACTTC
clone size: .; CDR3 length: 15; J gene: TRBJ2-3; V gene: TRBV12-1; D gene: .; CDR3 protein: CASNSGLAATDTQYF; CDR3 DNA: TGTGCCAGCAACTCTGGACTAGCGGCCACAGATACGCAGTATTTT
clone size: .; CDR3 length: 13; J gene: TRBJ2-7; V gene: TRBV30; D gene: TRBD1; CDR3 protein: CAGSTGITYEQYF; CDR3 DNA: TGTGCCGGGTCGACAGGGATTACCTACGAGCAGTACTTC
clone size: .; CDR3 length: 16; J gene: TRBJ2-2; V gene: TRBV3-1/TRBV3-2; D gene: TRBD1; CDR3 protein: CASSQEGTGRTGELFF; CDR3 DNA: TGTGCCAGCAGCCAAGAAGGGACAGGGAGAACCGGGGAGCTGTTTTTT
clone size: .; CDR3 length: 14; J gene: TRBJ2-5; V gene: TRBV6-6; D gene: TRBD1; CDR3 protein: CASSDRGRAETQYF; CDR3 DNA: TGTGCCAGCAGTGACAGGGGTCGGGCAGAGACCCAGTACTTC
clone size: .; CDR3 length: 13; J gene: TRBJ1-1; V gene: TRBV2; D gene: .; CDR3 protein: CASREIMNTEAFF; CDR3 DNA: TGTGCCAGCAGGGAGATCATGAACACTGAAGCTTTCTTT
clone size: .; CDR3 length: 13; J gene: TRBJ1-1; V gene: TRBV7-7; D gene: .; CDR3 protein: CASSLKAGTEAFF; CDR3 DNA: TGTGCTAGCAGCCTTAAGGCGGGCACTGAAGCTTTCTTT
clone size: .; CDR3 length: 15; J gene: TRBJ1-1; V gene: TRBV6-5; D gene: .; CDR3 protein: CASRMDGTPNTEAFF; CDR3 DNA: TGTGCCAGCAGGATGGACGGGACACCTAACACTGAAGCTTTCTTT
clone size: .; CDR3 length: 14; J gene: TRBJ2-5; V gene: TRBV27; D gene: TRBD1; CDR3 protein: CASSSYDRGETQYF; CDR3 DNA: TGTGCCAGCAGTTCCTATGACAGGGGAGAGACCCAGTACTTC
clone size: once; CDR3 length: 15; J gene: TRBJ2-1; V gene: TRBV7-2; D gene: .; CDR3 protein: CASSLIWGRGNEQFF; CDR3 DNA: TGTGCCAGCAGCTTAATTTGGGGGCGAGGTAATGAGCAGTTCTTC
clone size: .; CDR3 length: 15; J gene: TRBJ1-5; V gene: TRBV5-1; D gene: .; CDR3 protein: CASSLAGISNQPQHF; CDR3 DNA: TGCGCCAGCAGCTTAGCAGGGATCAGCAATCAGCCCCAGCATTTT
clone size: .; CDR3 length: 13; J gene: TRBJ2-2; V gene: TRBV14; D gene: .; CDR3 protein: CASSNRVVGELFF; CDR3 DNA: TGTGCCAGCAGTAACAGGGTGGTCGGGGAGCTGTTTTTT
clone size: many; CDR3 length: 15; J gene: TRBJ1-5; V gene: TRBV27; D gene: .; CDR3 protein: CASSLQGSWNQPQHF; CDR3 DNA: TGTGCCAGCAGTTTACAGGGGAGTTGGAATCAGCCCCAGCATTTT
clone size: .; CDR3 length: 18; J gene: TRBJ2-7; V gene: TRBV4-2; D gene: TRBD2; CDR3 protein: CASSSTGTSGSPRYEQYF; CDR3 DNA: TGTGCCAGCAGCTCTACCGGGACTAGCGGGAGCCCACGCTACGAGCAGTACTTC